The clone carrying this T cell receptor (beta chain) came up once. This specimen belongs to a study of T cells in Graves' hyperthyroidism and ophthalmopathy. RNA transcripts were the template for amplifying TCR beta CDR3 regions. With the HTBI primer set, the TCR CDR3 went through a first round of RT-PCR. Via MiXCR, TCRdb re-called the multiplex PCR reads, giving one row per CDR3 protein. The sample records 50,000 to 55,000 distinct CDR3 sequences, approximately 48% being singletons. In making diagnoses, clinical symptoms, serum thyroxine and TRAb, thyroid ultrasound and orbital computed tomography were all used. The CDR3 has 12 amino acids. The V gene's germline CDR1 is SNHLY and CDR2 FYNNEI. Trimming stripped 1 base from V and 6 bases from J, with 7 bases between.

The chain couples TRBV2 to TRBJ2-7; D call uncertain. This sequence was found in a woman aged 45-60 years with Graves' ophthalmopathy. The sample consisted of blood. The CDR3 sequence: CASSEEGREQYF. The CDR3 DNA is TGTGCCAGCAGTGAAGAGGGCCGCGAGCAGTACTTC.